This T cell receptor beta chain was retrieved from a study of T-cell memory formation after mild COVID-19. There are a few counts of this clonotype. The V end was cut by 0 bases, the J end by 7 bases, with 18 bases between. CDR1 and CDR2 (germline): MGHRA, YSYEKL. This CDR3 is built from 16 residues. The authors produced TCR alpha and TCR beta cDNA libraries with sample barcodes and UMIs by 5'RACE using constant-segment primers. TCRdb reprocessed the 5' RACE reads via MiXCR and lists one record per CDR3 protein. The data show about 410,000 distinct CDR3 sequences, roughly 18% seen once. The rearrangement links TRBV4-1 to TRBJ2-5; D unresolved. The sequence came from a man aged 18 to 30 who had mild COVID-19 (a few samples of this study predate the infection). Cell type and time point are not known. Material: PBMCs or a T cell subset sorted from them (not recorded which). As DNA, the CDR3 is TGCGCCAGCAGCCAAGATCCCTCTGGCCGGACGGGGACCCAGTACTTC. Protein: CASSQDPSGRTGTQYF.